Presented here are 17 T cell receptor beta chains from one specimen sequenced in a study of cytomegalovirus exposure and HLA in healthy donors. The study ran its PCR with 60 Vbeta and 13 Jbeta primers. Repertoires were generated with immunoSEQ multiplex PCR, while TCRdb's copy carries only in-frame clones and drops some. The profile shows 100,000 or so clones, roughly 80% of them singletons. The source material was PBMCs. These receptors were taken from a man aged 25-40 years in good health and CMV-seropositive.

The chain uses TRBV9 and TRBJ1-2; the D is unclear. Trimming stripped 7 bases from V and 4 bases from J, with 8 bases between. CDR1 is SGDLS, CDR2 YYNGEE, per germline. The CDR3 has 11 residues. The CDR3 loop is CASDSGYGYTF. The DNA of the CDR3 is TGTGCCAGCGACTCGGGCTATGGCTACACCTTC.

V gene TRBV18 combines with J gene TRBJ2-3; a weak D match, TRBD1 (5 bases). The CDR3 has 15 residues. The V end lost 4 bases, the J end lost 1 base, and 12 bases lay between the germline ends. Germline assignment: CDR1 KGHSH and CDR2 LQKENI. The CDR3 DNA reads as TGTGCCAGCTCACTTACCGACAGTGGCACAGATACGCAGTATTTT. It translates to CASSLTDSGTDTQYF.

The chain has TRBV19 and TRBJ2-7; 11 positions agree with TRBD2. With V trimmed by 6 bases and J by 5 bases, 9 bases remained unmatched. The germline CDR1 and CDR2 sequences are LNHDA and SQIVND (reference sequence). The CDR3 extends over 15 amino acids. The CDR3 DNA sequence: TGTGCCAGTAGAAAAACTAGCGGGAGTTCCCACGAGCAGTACTTC. This codes for CASRKTSGSSHEQYF.

This clone was seen a few times. The rearrangement links TRBV18 to TRBJ1-2, with D possibly matching TRBD1 (5 bases). Trimming cost V 3 bases and J 8 bases, with 13 bases left between them. The CDR3 runs 13 residues. CDR1 KGHSH and CDR2 LQKENI come from the germline V gene. The CDR3 DNA reads as TGTGCCAGCTCACCTGGCGGGGGATCCGGCTACACCTTC. Encoded protein: CASSPGGGSGYTF. The full variable domain, completed using reference TRBV18 and TRBJ1-2, is NAGVMQNPRHLVRRRGQEARLRCSPMKGHSHVYWYRQLPEEGLKFMVYLQKENIIDESGMPKERFSAEFPKEGPSILRIQQVVRGDSAAYFCASSPGGGSGYTFGSGTRLTVV.

This rearrangement joins TRBV5-1 to TRBJ1-1; no firm D call. V was pared by 4 bases and J by 4 bases, with 23 bases between. The germline gives CDR1 SGHRS, CDR2 YFSETQ. The CDR3 runs to 17 residues. CDR3 in amino acids: CASSPSFRGAVATEAFF. CDR3 in DNA: TGCGCCAGCAGCCCCTCCTTCCGGGGTGCAGTGGCCACTGAAGCTTTCTTT.

The chain couples TRBV27 to TRBJ2-1, with a tentative D call TRBD1 (6 bases). The length of the CDR3 is 16 residues. The germline V gene has CDR1 MNHEY and CDR2 SMNVEV (reference sequence). V dropped 5 bases and J dropped 0 bases, with 14 bases sitting between them. The CDR3 nucleotides are TGTGCCAGCAGTAGCAGGGGTCCTAGCTCCTACAATGAGCAGTTCTTC. Its protein product is CASSSRGPSSYNEQFF.

J is TRBJ2-7 and V is TRBV11-3, with 14 bases matching TRBD2. V dropped 4 bases and J dropped 5; count of bases not matched to a gene: 4. Germline loops: CDR1 SGHNT, CDR2 YENEEA. The CDR3 length is 15 residues. The CDR3 DNA reads as TGTGCCAGCAGCTCAGGGACTAGCGGGAGCAACGAGCAGTACTTC. Translated: CASSSGTSGSNEQYF.

The genes are TRBV15 and TRBJ1-2, with D perhaps matching TRBD1 (6 bases). Germline assignment: CDR1 LNHNV and CDR2 YYDKDF (reference sequence). Deletions cut 0 bases from V and 6 bases from J, with 8 bases between. The CDR3 totals 13 residues. The CDR3 here is CATSRDRTDGYTF. The CDR3 nucleotides are TGTGCCACCAGCAGAGATCGGACAGATGGCTACACCTTC.

The chain carries TRBV29-1 and TRBJ2-7; D may be TRBD2 (5 bases). Germline CDR1 reads SQVTM; CDR2 reads ANQGSEA. Trimming left V 4 bases short and J 0 bases short, with 7 bases between. This CDR3 region has 12 residues. This CDR3 is CSVVGSSYEQYF. CDR3 DNA sequence: TGCAGCGTTGTTGGGAGCTCCTACGAGCAGTACTTC.

The rearrangement uses TRBV11-3 and TRBJ2-7; 11 bases match TRBD1. The CDR3 covers 15 residues. Trimming took 1 base from V and 5 from J; bases not matched to a gene: 4. CDR1 SGHNT and CDR2 YENEEA come from the germline V gene. Here the CDR3 DNA reads TGTGCCAGCAGCTTAGGGGACAGGGGGTCGGACGAGCAGTACTTC. It translates to CASSLGDRGSDEQYF.

In its sample, this clone was seen a few times. The J gene is TRBJ2-2, the V gene TRBV29-1, with TRBD2 matching 9 bases. With 3 bases clipped from V and 4 bases from J, the junction kept 6 bases outside the gene matches. Germline CDR1 is SQVTM and CDR2 is ANQGSEA. There are 15 residues in the CDR3. The CDR3 region is CSVDMREGSTGELFF. The CDR3 DNA is TGCAGCGTTGATATGCGGGAGGGCAGCACCGGGGAGCTGTTTTTT.

This chain connects TRBV19 to TRBJ2-7; possible D gene TRBD2, 5 bases. V lost 4 bases and J 0 bases, leaving 10 bases between the germline ends. Germline CDR1 is LNHDA and CDR2 is SQIVND (reference sequence). The CDR3 totals 14 residues. CDR3 amino acids: CASSTQRSSYEQYF. Written as DNA, the CDR3 is TGTGCCAGTAGTACCCAGCGGAGCTCCTACGAGCAGTACTTC. Complete variable domain (other parts from reference TRBV19 and TRBJ2-7): DGGITQSPKYLFRKEGQNVTLSCEQNLNHDAMYWYRQDPGQGLRLIYYSQIVNDFQKGDIAEGYSVSREKKESFPLTVTSAQKNPTAFYLCASSTQRSSYEQYFGPGTRLTVT.

The rearrangement joins TRBV18 to TRBJ1-1, with D possibly matching TRBD1 (5 bases). In germline, CDR1 is KGHSH, CDR2 LQKENI. This CDR3 has 17 amino acids. Trimming removed 0 bases at V and 0 bases at J, with 14 bases between. CDR3 nucleotide sequence: TGTGCCAGCTCACCACCGACAGTTTCCGGACTGAACACTGAAGCTTTCTTT. It encodes CASSPPTVSGLNTEAFF.

V gene TRBV5-4 combines with J gene TRBJ2-3, with D uncertain. V gave up 1 base and J gave up 5 bases, with 8 bases separating them. CDR3 length equals 13 residues. Germline assignment: CDR1 SGHNT and CDR2 YYREEE (reference sequence). This CDR3 reads CASSLLFRDTQYF. CDR3 in DNA: TGTGCCAGCAGCTTGCTCTTCAGAGATACGCAGTATTTT.

The chain links TRBV4-3 to TRBJ2-3, with D perhaps TRBD2 (5 bases). CDR1 is LGHNA and CDR2 is YSLEER in the germline V gene. The V end was cut by 4 bases, the J end by 5 bases, with 13 bases between. CDR3 length: 14 residues. In nucleotides, the CDR3 is TGCGCCAGCAGCCGATCTGCTCGGGAAGATACGCAGTATTTT. This gives the protein CASSRSAREDTQYF.

The J gene is TRBJ2-7, the V gene TRBV6-6, with TRBD1 matching 7 bases. CDR1 is MNHNY and CDR2 is SVGAGI in the germline V gene (reference sequence). V shed 5 bases, J shed 7 bases, and the junction held 5 bases outside the gene matches. The CDR3 has 12 residues. CDR3: CASSRGQIEQYF. For the CDR3, the DNA is TGTGCCAGCAGTCGGGGACAGATTGAGCAGTACTTC.

The V and J genes are TRBV30 and TRBJ1-4, with D possibly TRBD1 on 5 matching bases. This CDR3 has 15 amino acids. CDR1 is GTSNPN, CDR2 SVGIG, per germline (reference sequence). V lost 4 bases to trimming and J lost 0 bases, with 12 bases between them. The chain's CDR3 is CAWKWGAATNEKLFF. CDR3 DNA sequence: TGTGCCTGGAAGTGGGGCGCGGCAACTAATGAAAAACTGTTTTTT. Full variable domain (remainder filled in from reference TRBV30 and TRBJ1-4): SQTIHQWPATLVQPVGSPLSLECTVEGTSNPNLYWYRQAAGRGLQLLFYSVGIGQISSEVPQNLSASRPQDRQFILSSKKLLLSDSGFYLCAWKWGAATNEKLFFGSGTQLSVL.